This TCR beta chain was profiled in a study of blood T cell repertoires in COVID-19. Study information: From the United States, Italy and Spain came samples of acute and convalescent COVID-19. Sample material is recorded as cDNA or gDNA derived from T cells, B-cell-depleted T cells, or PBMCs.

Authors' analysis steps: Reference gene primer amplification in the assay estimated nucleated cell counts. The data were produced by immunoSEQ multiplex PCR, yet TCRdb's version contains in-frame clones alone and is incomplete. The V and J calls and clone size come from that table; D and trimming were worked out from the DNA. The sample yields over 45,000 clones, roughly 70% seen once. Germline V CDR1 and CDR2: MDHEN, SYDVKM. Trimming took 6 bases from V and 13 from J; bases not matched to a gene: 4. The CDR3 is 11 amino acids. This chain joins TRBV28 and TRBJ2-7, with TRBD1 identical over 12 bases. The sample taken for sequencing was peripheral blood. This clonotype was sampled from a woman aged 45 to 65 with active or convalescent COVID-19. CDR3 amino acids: CASSRDRGQYF. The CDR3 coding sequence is TGTGCCAGCAGCCGGGACAGGGGGCAATACTTC.